This T cell receptor (beta chain) was identified during a study of blood T cell repertoires in COVID-19. Study at large: COVID-19 samples collected from the United States, Italy and Spain covered acute and convalescent phases.

In the study's own analysis: Amplification with reference gene primers provided the estimates of nucleated cell counts. Assay used: immunoSEQ multiplex PCR; TCRdb lists only in-frame clones, some missing. That table supplies the V and J calls and clone size; D and trimming were determined from the DNA. The sample holds roughly 230,000 clones, around four fifths seen once. Trimming at V came to 3 bases and at J to 4 bases, leaving 1 base not matched to a gene. The CDR3 has 14 residues. Germline V gives CDR1 KGHSH, CDR2 LQKENI. The chain combines TRBV18 with TRBJ2-2; 8 nucleotides agree with TRBD1. The sample taken for sequencing was peripheral blood. This receptor was taken from a middle-aged man with active or convalescent COVID-19. DNA for the CDR3: TGTGCCAGCTCACCGGACAGGGTCACCGGGGAGCTGTTTTTT. Translating gives CASSPDRVTGELFF.